This entry features one T cell receptor (beta chain) sequence. Antigen unknown. The CDR3 extends over 15 amino acids. Trimming left V 2 bases short and J 3 bases short, with 11 bases between. Per the germline V gene, CDR1 is SGHTA and CDR2 is FQGNSA. Method: immunoSEQ multiplex PCR; TCRdb's copy keeps in-frame clones and lacks some. Of around 83,000 clones in the sample, 70% to 90% were seen once. This entry is derived from a study of T cell responses to AZD1222 COVID-19 vaccine. The study's findings and limits: Unmutated variant regions are reportedly targeted by nearly half of spike-specific TCRs.

The chain joins TRBV7-2 to TRBJ1-5, with no clear D. The receptor's source is an adult in good health. Sequencing used peripheral blood, obtained on day 0 of AZD1222 vaccination. The CDR3 protein is CASSLTSEFNQPQHF. The DNA for the CDR3 is TGTGCCAGCAGCTTAACGTCCGAGTTCAATCAGCCCCAGCATTTT.